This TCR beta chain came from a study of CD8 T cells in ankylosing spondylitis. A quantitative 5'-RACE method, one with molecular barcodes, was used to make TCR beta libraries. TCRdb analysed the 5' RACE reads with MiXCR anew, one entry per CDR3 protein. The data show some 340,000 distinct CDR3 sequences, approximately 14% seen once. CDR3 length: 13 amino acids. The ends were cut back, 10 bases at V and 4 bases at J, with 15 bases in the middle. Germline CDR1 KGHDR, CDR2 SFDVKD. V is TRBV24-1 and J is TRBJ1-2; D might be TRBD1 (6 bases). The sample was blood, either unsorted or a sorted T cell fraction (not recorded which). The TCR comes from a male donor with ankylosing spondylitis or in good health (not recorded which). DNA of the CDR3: TGTGCCACTAGTACAGGGTCGGGCTATGGCTACACCTTC. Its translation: CATSTGSGYGYTF.